Below, 25 T cell receptor beta chains from the same sample are listed, as sequenced in a study of post-analysis software for immune sequencing data. Each TCR beta cDNA library carried unique molecular identifiers. TCRdb recomputed calls from the PCR reads with MiXCR, one row per CDR3 protein. The sample has about 820,000 distinct CDR3 sequences, roughly half seen once. Regarding the study as a whole: Five or six TRBV segments (TRBV5-6, TRBV5-1 and TRBV20-1 among them) occurred more frequently in patients than in controls.

Their target antigens are unknown. Source material: blood. Every receptor here comes from a girl aged 5 to 17 with multiple sclerosis.

The chain recombines TRBV29-1 with TRBJ2-3; 9 positions agree with TRBD2. Germline trimming cut 2 bases from V and 1 base from J; bases unmatched to any gene: 1. Germline values: CDR1 SQVTM, CDR2 ANQGSEA. The CDR3 is made up of 14 amino acids. The CDR3 protein is CSVELAGRTDTQYF. The CDR3 bases are TGCAGCGTTGAACTAGCGGGGCGCACAGATACGCAGTATTTT.

This clonotype has a single count. The rearrangement links TRBV15 to TRBJ2-6, with D uncertain. The V gene lost 3 bases and the J gene lost 3 bases, with 21 bases spanning the gap. The CDR3 spans 19 residues. The germline V gene has CDR1 LNHNV and CDR2 YYDKDF (reference sequence). This CDR3 is CATSSFWTAVRGGANVLTF. CDR3 in DNA: TGTGCCACCAGCAGTTTTTGGACCGCCGTCCGTGGTGGGGCCAACGTCCTGACTTTC.

In this sample, this clonotype turned up a few times. The chain combines TRBV5-1 with TRBJ2-7; no definite D call. The ends were cut back, 0 bases at V and 2 bases at J, with 9 bases in the middle. Germline CDR1 reads SGHRS; CDR2 reads YFSETQ. This CDR3 has 14 residues. As DNA, the CDR3 is TGCGCCAGCAGCTTGGAAGTCGGACCCTACGAGCAGTACTTC. Residues: CASSLEVGPYEQYF.

The rearrangement joins TRBV3-1 to TRBJ2-5; weak D call: TRBD2 (5 bases). The CDR3 spans 14 residues. V lost 4 bases to trimming and J lost 11 bases, with 20 bases between them. Germline V gene data show CDR1 as LGHDT and CDR2 as YNNKEL (reference sequence). The CDR3 is CASSLFGIGGEQYF. CDR3 nucleotides: TGTGCCAGCAGCCTCTTCGGGATAGGTGGAGAGCAGTACTTC.

The chain is built from TRBV6-2 or TRBV6-3 and TRBJ1-1; D is undetermined. From germline, CDR1 is MNHEY and CDR2 SVGEGT. The CDR3 length is 14 residues. V lost 7 bases to trimming and J lost 1 base, with 13 bases between them. The CDR3 coding sequence is TGTGCCAGCACCATTAGAAACGCGAACACTGAAGCTTTCTTT. Translated: CASTIRNANTEAFF.

The chain uses TRBV10-3 and TRBJ2-7; D is uncertain. This CDR3 has 12 amino acids. Trimming left V 3 bases short and J 1 base short, with 4 bases between. The V gene's germline CDR1 is ENHRY and CDR2 SYGVKD. The chain's CDR3 is CAISDLSYEQYF. DNA for the CDR3: TGTGCCATCAGTGACCTATCCTACGAGCAGTACTTC.

The rearrangement joins TRBV12-3 or TRBV12-4 to TRBJ2-5; 7 positions agree with TRBD2. The CDR3 contains 14 residues. V trimming: 3 bases; J trimming: 0 bases; junction bases outside the gene matches: 1. CDR3 protein: CASSFGRYQETQYF. The CDR3 DNA sequence: TGTGCCAGCAGTTTCGGGAGGTACCAAGAGACCCAGTACTTC.

The chain is built from TRBV29-1 and TRBJ2-7; D might be TRBD2 (7 bases). The CDR3 has 16 amino acids. Germline-derived CDR1 and CDR2 are SQVTM and ANQGSEA. V was shortened by 1 base and J by 3 bases, with 19 bases between the two germline ends. DNA for the CDR3: TGCAGCGTTGAAGGCACCCCGGGGGGCTCGTGCTACGAGCAGTACTTC. It yields the protein CSVEGTPGGSCYEQYF.

This clonotype appeared a few times. This chain uses TRBV4-1 with TRBJ2-7; D call uncertain. V lost 0 bases to trimming and J lost 7 bases, with 13 bases between them. CDR3 length equals 14 residues. Germline loops: CDR1 MGHRA, CDR2 YSYEKL. Here the CDR3 DNA reads TGCGCCAGCAGCCAAGAAAGGATCGCCGGGGAGCAGTACTTC. It is translated as CASSQERIAGEQYF.

The V gene is TRBV9, the J gene TRBJ1-1; no reliable D call. There are 14 residues in the CDR3. CDR1 and CDR2 (germline): SGDLS, YYNGEE. Trimming removed 4 bases at V and 0 bases at J, with 10 bases between. The CDR3 bases are TGTGCCAGCAGCCGGGAAACGATGAACACTGAAGCTTTCTTT. This translates into CASSRETMNTEAFF.

This chain joins TRBV7-3 and TRBJ2-7; D is tentatively TRBD1 or TRBD2 (6 bases each). This CDR3 has 15 residues. Germline-derived CDR1 and CDR2 are SGHTA and FQGTGA. V was shortened by 2 bases and J by 7 bases, with 18 bases between the two germline ends. The CDR3 sequence: CASSLFFGGADEQYF. As DNA, the CDR3 is TGTGCCAGCAGCTTATTCTTCGGGGGCGCGGATGAGCAGTACTTC.

This chain uses TRBV6-2 or TRBV6-3 with TRBJ2-4; D is possibly TRBD2 (6 bases). With the DNA end fitting TRBJ2-7 better, the J assignment may be wrong. CDR1 is MNHEY, CDR2 SVGEGT, per germline. The CDR3 has 13 residues. The CDR3: CASSGGTGYEQYF. The CDR3 DNA is TGTGCCAGCAGTGGCGGGACGGGCTACGAGCAGTACTTC.

The chain has TRBV5-5 and TRBJ2-7; 7 bases are a match to TRBD2. Germline V CDR1 and CDR2: SGHKS, YYEKEE (reference sequence). The CDR3 is 15 residues long. Trimming took 1 base from V and 6 from J; bases not matched to a gene: 10. The CDR3 DNA is TGTGCCAGCAGCTTGATTAGCGGGTTCGACTTCGAGCAGTACTTC. Protein: CASSLISGFDFEQYF. The entire variable domain, with the rest obtained from reference TRBV5-5 and TRBJ2-7, is as follows: DAGVTQSPTHLIKTRGQQVTLRCSPISGHKSVSWYQQVLGQGPQFIFQYYEKEERGRGNFPDRFSARQFPNYSSELNVNALLLGDSALYLCASSLISGFDFEQYFGPGTRLTVT.

The chain has TRBV20-1 and TRBJ2-5; possibly TRBD1 or TRBD2 for D (5 bases each). V was pared by 2 bases and J by 3 bases, with 13 bases between. The germline V gene encodes CDR1 DFQATT and CDR2 SNEGSKA (reference sequence). This CDR3 is 14 amino acids long. In DNA, the CDR3 is TGCAGTGCTAGAATACCCCTGGGGGAAGAGACCCAGTACTTC. Residues: CSARIPLGEETQYF.

The chain combines TRBV20-1 with TRBJ2-1, with TRBD2 identical over 8 bases. The V segment lost 2 bases and the J segment 4 bases; nucleotides outside the gene matches: 7. Germline V gene sequence: CDR1 DFQATT, CDR2 SNEGSKA (reference sequence). The CDR3 is made up of 15 amino acids. The CDR3 DNA is TGCAGTGCTAGATCCCTAGCGGGCGGTTACAATGAGCAGTTCTTC. Translation: CSARSLAGGYNEQFF.

This chain links TRBV28 with TRBJ1-6, with 9 bases that match TRBD1. This CDR3 is built from 15 residues. Germline CDR1 is MDHEN and CDR2 is SYDVKM. V shed 2 bases, J shed 9 bases, and the junction held 5 bases outside the gene matches. The CDR3 DNA is TGTGCCAGCAGTTTAGGGGACAGGGCATTTTCACCCCTCCACTTT. Amino acid sequence: CASSLGDRAFSPLHF.

This clonotype was detected only a few times. Here the CDR3 reads CATKQGPSYEQYF. In nucleotides, the CDR3 is TGTGCCACAAAACAGGGGCCCTCCTACGAGCAGTACTTC. The chain carries TRBV6-1 and TRBJ2-7; 7 bases line up with TRBD1. This CDR3 is 13 amino acids long. Germline values: CDR1 MNHNS, CDR2 SASEGT. The junction had 6 bases not matched to a gene; V was cut back by 10 bases and J by 0 bases.

The chain is built from TRBV11-1 and TRBJ1-1; no clear D gene. Trimming left V 5 bases short and J 1 base short, with 14 bases between. Germline V gene lookup returns CDR1 SGHAT and CDR2 FQDESV (reference sequence). This CDR3 comprises 15 residues. The CDR3 region is CASSPMGRGNTEAFF. For the CDR3, the DNA is TGTGCCAGCAGCCCCATGGGTCGGGGGAACACTGAAGCTTTCTTT.

The table lists this clonotype with a few counts. The chain uses TRBV5-1 and TRBJ2-1, with TRBD2 matching 7 bases. Germline V gene data show CDR1 as SGHRS and CDR2 as YFSETQ. The junction had 18 bases not matched to a gene; V was cut back by 4 bases and J by 8 bases. The CDR3 extends over 17 amino acids. The CDR3 loop reads CASSELGGSRPAYEQFF. CDR3 DNA sequence: TGCGCCAGCAGCGAATTGGGCGGGAGCAGGCCGGCGTATGAGCAGTTCTTC.

The chain employs TRBV5-1 and TRBJ2-5; 7 bases are a match to TRBD1. The better agreement between TRBJ2-7 and the DNA end casts doubt on the J call. This CDR3 has 14 amino acids. Germline CDR1 reads SGHRS; CDR2 reads YFSETQ. CDR3 DNA sequence: TGCGCCAGCAGCCCCCCCGGGACAGCCTTCGAGCAGTACTTC. Protein sequence: CASSPPGTAFEQYF.

The chain links TRBV5-1 to TRBJ2-5; D is tentatively TRBD1 or TRBD2 (7 bases each). This CDR3 is 15 amino acids long. Germline values: CDR1 SGHRS, CDR2 YFSETQ. CDR3 residues: CASSRGGGQEETQYF. CDR3 DNA: TGCGCGAGCTCCAGGGGGGGCGGTCAAGAAGAGACCCAGTACTTC.

Comments on this clonotype: A junction end diverges from the germline sequence, so it may reflect a read error. The gene calls are TRBV20-1 and TRBJ2-3; no clear D gene. The CDR3 spans 11 residues. CDR1 DFQATT and CDR2 SNEGSKA come from the germline V gene (reference sequence). In nucleotides, the CDR3 is TGCAGTGCTACAAGGGAAGATACGAAGTATTTT. Translating gives CSATREDTKYF.

For this clonotype: One end of the junction fails to match germline, which may point to a read error. V is TRBV7-8 and J is TRBJ2-7; 8 nucleotides line up with TRBD1. Germline assignment: CDR1 SGHVS and CDR2 FQNEAQ. This CDR3 has 16 amino acids. DNA for the CDR3: TGTGCCAGCAGTTTAGCGGACAGGGTACCCGACTACGAGCAGTACTTC. Translating gives CASSLADRVPDYEQYF.

This clonotype was seen more than once but under ten times. J is TRBJ1-1 and V is TRBV5-6, with D possibly being TRBD1 (6 bases). The CDR3 contains 15 residues. CDR1 is SGHDT and CDR2 is YYEEEE in the germline V gene. The V end lost 0 bases, the J end lost 1 base, and 10 bases lay between the germline ends. This CDR3 is CASSLVVGANTEAFF. The CDR3 bases are TGTGCCAGCAGCTTGGTGGTGGGGGCGAACACTGAAGCTTTCTTT.

The CDR3 DNA reads as TGCGCCAGCAGCTTGGCCGACAGGGAGTCCTTAGATACGCAGTATTTT. Translating gives CASSLADRESLDTQYF. The chain carries TRBV5-1 and TRBJ2-3, with 7 nucleotides matching TRBD1. V lost 0 bases and J lost 5; bases outside the gene matches: 9. Per the germline V gene, CDR1 is SGHRS and CDR2 is YFSETQ. The CDR3 covers 16 residues.